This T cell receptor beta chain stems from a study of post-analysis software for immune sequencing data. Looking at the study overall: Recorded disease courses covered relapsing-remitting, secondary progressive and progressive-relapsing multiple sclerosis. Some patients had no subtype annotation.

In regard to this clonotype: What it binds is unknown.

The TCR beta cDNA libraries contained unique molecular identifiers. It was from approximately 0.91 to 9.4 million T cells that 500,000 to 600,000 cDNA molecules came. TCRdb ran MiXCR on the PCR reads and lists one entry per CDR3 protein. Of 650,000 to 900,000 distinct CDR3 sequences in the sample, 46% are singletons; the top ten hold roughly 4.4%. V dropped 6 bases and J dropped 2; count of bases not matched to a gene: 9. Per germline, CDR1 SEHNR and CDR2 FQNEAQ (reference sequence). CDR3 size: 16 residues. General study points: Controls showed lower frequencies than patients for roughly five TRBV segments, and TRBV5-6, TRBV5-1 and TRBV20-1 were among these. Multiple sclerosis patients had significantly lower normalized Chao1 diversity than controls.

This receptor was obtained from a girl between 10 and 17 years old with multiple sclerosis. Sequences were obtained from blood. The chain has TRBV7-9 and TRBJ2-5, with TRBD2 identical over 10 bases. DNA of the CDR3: TGTGCCAGCAGTCGAGGACTAGCGGACTTACAAGAGACCCAGTACTTC. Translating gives CASSRGLADLQETQYF.